This T cell receptor beta chain was observed in a study of post-analysis software for immune sequencing data (dated by TCRdb to about 2015). Context from the whole study: The recorded disease courses included relapsing-remitting, secondary progressive and progressive-relapsing multiple sclerosis, and some patients had no subtype annotation. The patient repertoires were set against about eleven previously published healthy control repertoires from donors whose ages ranged from 6 to 25 years. A subset of samples was prepared in parallel using single-end sample barcoding, then pooled and co-amplified after Illumina adapter ligation.

This clonotype was observed a few times. Its antigen is not yet known. Qualities for individual bases were not recorded, and no much larger clone is one base off. Library method: PCR. Sequencing used an Illumina HiSeq 2500. To reduce PCR and sequencing biases, unique molecular identifiers were incorporated into the TCR beta cDNA libraries. Some 500,000 cDNA molecules were obtained for every 1 to 10 million input T cells, so each molecule roughly corresponded to one T cell. Patient libraries were prepared and sequenced with the same protocol used for the earlier healthy control dataset. Samples belonging to the same batch were prepared together, multiplexed and sequenced on a shared HiSeq lane. The original pipeline was this. Raw barcoded reads were processed with MIGEC, and single-read molecular identifier groups were discarded before consensus assembly and CDR3 extraction. Clonotype tables were post-analysed with VDJtools, and diversity was normalized by down-sampling all datasets to the smallest sample size. To correct batch-related cross-sample contamination, repertoire overlap clustering matched CDR3 amino acid sequences but not nucleotide sequences. TCRdb redid the processing of the public reads, applying fastp at Q25 and MiXCR, and retained in-frame beta chains. Each CDR3 protein gets just one entry, which takes the most common genes and DNA from the rows behind it. None of the V and J calls come from the authors' own analysis; TCRdb made them. The sample table shows a few hundred thousand distinct CDR3 sequences, and around 37% are seen once. Of the sample, about an eighth is held by the ten largest clones.

To demonstrate the VDJtools post-analysis software, the study profiled TCR beta repertoires from the peripheral blood of 10 to 15 young patients with multiple sclerosis. Multiple sclerosis patients were children and adolescents aged roughly 6 to 15 years. At the junction V is shortened by 1 base and J by 14 bases, with 13 bases in between. The CDR3 spans 12 residues, from the cysteine through the phenylalanine. Only CDR3 DNA remains: 36 bases, in frame from the first base. From a lookup of the germline V gene, CDR1 and CDR2 are SGHRS and YFSETQ. Points the paper makes about the study in general: The multiple sclerosis patient group was slightly younger than the control group. About five TRBV segments, including TRBV5-6, TRBV5-1 and TRBV20-1, were significantly more frequent in patients than controls. Compared with controls, multiple sclerosis patients had significantly lower normalized Chao1 diversity, a finding suggesting substantial peripheral T-cell clonal expansion. When samples were clustered directly using the F measure, samples prepared in the same batch co-clustered strongly, which prompted a batch-effect correction.

The clonotype comes from a girl aged 10 to 17 with multiple sclerosis. The sequenced sample consisted of blood. The chain is assembled from TRBV5-1 and TRBJ2-1; a tentative D match to TRBD1 spans 5 bases. The nucleotide sequence reads as follows: TGCGCCAGCAGCTTGCTTAGGGGCCGAAAGTTCTTC. It is translated as CASSLLRGRKFF.